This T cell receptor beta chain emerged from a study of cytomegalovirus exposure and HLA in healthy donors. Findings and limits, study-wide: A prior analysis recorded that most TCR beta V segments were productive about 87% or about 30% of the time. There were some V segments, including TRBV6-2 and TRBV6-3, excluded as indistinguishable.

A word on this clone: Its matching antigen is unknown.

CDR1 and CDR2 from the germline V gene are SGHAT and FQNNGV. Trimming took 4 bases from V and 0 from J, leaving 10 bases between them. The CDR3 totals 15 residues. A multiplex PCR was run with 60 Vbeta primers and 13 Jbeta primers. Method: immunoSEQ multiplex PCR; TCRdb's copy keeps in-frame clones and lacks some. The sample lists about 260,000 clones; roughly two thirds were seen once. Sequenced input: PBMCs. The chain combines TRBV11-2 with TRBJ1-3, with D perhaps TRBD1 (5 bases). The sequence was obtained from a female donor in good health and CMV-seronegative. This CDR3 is CASSYRQGSGNTIYF. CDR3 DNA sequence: TGTGCCAGCAGCTACAGGCAGGGCTCTGGAAACACCATATATTTT.